This T cell receptor (beta chain) comes out of a study of T-cell reconstitution after alpha-beta-depleted transplantation in children. Study-wide points: Newly made T cells mostly supplied T-cell counts and diversity one year after transplant. As was reported, about two months after transplant, alpha-beta T cells came from several hundred expanded graft clones. Day-60 TCRbeta diversity that was high in some patients was derived from surviving recipient T cells and thymic progenitors.

Germline assignment: CDR1 SNHLY and CDR2 FYNNEI. The CDR3 consists of 13 residues. V lost 5 bases and J 0 bases, leaving 7 bases between the germline ends. This clonotype has just a few counts. Its antigen is not known. Unique molecular identifiers were incorporated into the prepared TCRbeta library. TCRdb re-called the PCR reads with MiXCR, one entry per CDR3 protein. There are roughly 310,000 distinct CDR3 sequences in the sample; approximately 20% occur only once, and approximately 11% lies in the top ten. The rearrangement links TRBV2 to TRBJ1-1; D is unclear. Sequenced material: PBMCs, mostly from graft donor cells, taken 180 days after TCRalphabeta/CD19-depleted stem cell transplant. The receptor was derived from a male patient aged 10-17 years who had a stem cell transplant for acute lymphoblastic leukemia, so the T cells may come from the graft donor. The CDR3 DNA reads TGTGCCAGCAGTACCGACTTGAACACTGAAGCTTTCTTT. It yields the protein CASSTDLNTEAFF.